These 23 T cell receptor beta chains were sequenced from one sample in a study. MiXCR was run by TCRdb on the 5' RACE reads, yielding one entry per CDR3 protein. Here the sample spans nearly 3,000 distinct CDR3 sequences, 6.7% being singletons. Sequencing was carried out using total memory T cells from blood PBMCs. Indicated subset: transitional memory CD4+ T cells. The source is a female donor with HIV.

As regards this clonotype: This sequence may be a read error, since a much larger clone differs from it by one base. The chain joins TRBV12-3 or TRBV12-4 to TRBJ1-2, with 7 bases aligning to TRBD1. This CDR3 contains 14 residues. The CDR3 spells CVSSQGVSNYGYTF. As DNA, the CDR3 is TGTGTCAGCAGTCAGGGGGTTTCGAACTATGGCTACACCTTC.

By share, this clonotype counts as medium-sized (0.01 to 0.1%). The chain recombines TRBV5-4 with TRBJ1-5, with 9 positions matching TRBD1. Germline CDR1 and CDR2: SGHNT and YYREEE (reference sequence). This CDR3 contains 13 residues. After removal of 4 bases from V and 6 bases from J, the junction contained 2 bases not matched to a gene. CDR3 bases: TGTGCCAGCAGCGTGGGACAGGGTCAGCCCCAGCATTTT. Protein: CASSVGQGQPQHF.

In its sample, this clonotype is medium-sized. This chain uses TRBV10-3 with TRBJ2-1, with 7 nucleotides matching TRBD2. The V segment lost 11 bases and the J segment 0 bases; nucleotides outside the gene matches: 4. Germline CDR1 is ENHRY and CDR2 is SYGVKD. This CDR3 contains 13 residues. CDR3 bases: TGTGCCGAAAGCGGGGCCTCCTACAATGAGCAGTTCTTC. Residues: CAESGASYNEQFF.

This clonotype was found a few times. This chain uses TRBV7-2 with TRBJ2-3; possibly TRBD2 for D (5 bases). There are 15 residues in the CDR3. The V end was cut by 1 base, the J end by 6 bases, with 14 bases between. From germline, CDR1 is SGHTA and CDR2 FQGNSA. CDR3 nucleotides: TGTGCCAGCAGCTTAGTAGATAAGGGCGGGGATACGCAGTATTTT. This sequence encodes CASSLVDKGGDTQYF.

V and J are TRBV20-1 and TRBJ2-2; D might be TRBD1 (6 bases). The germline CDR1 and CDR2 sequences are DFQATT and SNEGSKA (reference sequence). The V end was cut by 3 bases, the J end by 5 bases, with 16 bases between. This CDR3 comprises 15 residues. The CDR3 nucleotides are TGCAGTGCTAGTGACAGGAGACTTGGGACCGGGGAGCTGTTTTTT. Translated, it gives CSASDRRLGTGELFF.

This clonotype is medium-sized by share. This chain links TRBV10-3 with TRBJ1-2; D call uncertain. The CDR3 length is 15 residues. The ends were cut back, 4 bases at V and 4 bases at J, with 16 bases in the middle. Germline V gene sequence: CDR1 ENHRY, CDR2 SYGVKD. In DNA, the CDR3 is TGTGCCATCAGTGCCGATGCCTTAGGGATCTATGGCTACACCTTC. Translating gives CAISADALGIYGYTF.

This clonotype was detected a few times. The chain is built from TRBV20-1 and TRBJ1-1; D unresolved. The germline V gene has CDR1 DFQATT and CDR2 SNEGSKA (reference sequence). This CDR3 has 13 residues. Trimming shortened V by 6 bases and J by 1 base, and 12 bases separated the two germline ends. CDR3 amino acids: CSATTDRNTEAFF. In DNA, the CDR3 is TGCAGTGCCACGACGGACCGGAACACTGAAGCTTTCTTT.

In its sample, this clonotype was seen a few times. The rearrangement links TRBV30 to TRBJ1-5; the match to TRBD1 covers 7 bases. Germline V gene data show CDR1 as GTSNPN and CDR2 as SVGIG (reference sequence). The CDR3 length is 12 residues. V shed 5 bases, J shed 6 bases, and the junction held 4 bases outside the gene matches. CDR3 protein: CAWDRVGQPQHF. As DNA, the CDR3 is TGTGCCTGGGACAGGGTTGGTCAGCCCCAGCATTTT.

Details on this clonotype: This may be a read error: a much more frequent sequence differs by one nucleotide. The DNA of the CDR3 is TGTGTCATCAGCGAACATTCACAGCTTGGCTACACCTTC. Translation gives CVISEHSQLGYTF. This rearrangement joins TRBV10-3 to TRBJ1-2; no clear D. The CDR3 consists of 13 residues. Germline V CDR1 and CDR2: ENHRY, SYGVKD.

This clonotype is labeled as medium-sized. CDR3 DNA: TGTGCCAGCTCACCTAGCAGGGACTACGAGCAGTACGTC. Translating it yields CASSPSRDYEQYV. The rearrangement uses TRBV18 and TRBJ2-7; D is possibly TRBD1 (5 bases). Trimming took off 3 bases at V and 3 bases at J, with 9 bases between the two ends. The CDR3 has 13 residues. The germline V gene has CDR1 KGHSH and CDR2 LQKENI.

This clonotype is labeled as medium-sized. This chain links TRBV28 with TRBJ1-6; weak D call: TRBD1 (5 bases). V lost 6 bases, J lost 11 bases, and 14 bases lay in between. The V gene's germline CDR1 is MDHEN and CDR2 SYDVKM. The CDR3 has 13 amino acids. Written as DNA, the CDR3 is TGTGCCAGCAGAACTCAGGCGGGGGCACCCCTCCACTTT. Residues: CASRTQAGAPLHF. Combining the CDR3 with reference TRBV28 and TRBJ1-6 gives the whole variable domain DVKVTQSSRYLVKRTGEKVFLECVQDMDHENMFWYRQDPGLGLRLIYFSYDVKMKEKGDIPEGYSVSREKKERFSLILESASTNQTSMYLCASRTQAGAPLHFGNGTRLTVT.

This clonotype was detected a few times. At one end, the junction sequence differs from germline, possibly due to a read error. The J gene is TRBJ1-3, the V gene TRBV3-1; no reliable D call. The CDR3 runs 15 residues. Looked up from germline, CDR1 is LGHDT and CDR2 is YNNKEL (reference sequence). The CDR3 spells CASSQYSDGGNIIYF. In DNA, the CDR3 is TGTGCCAGCAGCCAGTACTCGGATGGTGGAAACATCATATATTTT.

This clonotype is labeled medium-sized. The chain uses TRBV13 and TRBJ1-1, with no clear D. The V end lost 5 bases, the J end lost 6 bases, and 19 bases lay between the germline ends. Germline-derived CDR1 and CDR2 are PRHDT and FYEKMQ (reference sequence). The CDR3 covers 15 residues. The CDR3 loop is CASSISTLYKPEAFF. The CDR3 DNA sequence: TGTGCCAGCAGCATAAGTACGCTCTACAAACCTGAAGCTTTCTTT. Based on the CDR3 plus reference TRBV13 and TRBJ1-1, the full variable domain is AAGVIQSPRHLIKEKRETATLKCYPIPRHDTVYWYQQGPGQDPQFLISFYEKMQSDKGSIPDRFSAQQFSDYHSELNMSSLELGDSALYFCASSISTLYKPEAFFGQGTRLTVV.

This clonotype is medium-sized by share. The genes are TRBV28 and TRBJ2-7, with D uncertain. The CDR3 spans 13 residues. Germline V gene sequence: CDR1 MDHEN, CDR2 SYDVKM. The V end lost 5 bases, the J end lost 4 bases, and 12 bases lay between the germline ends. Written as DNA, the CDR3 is TGTGCCAGCAGTCCCCATGGATGGTACGAGCAGTACGTC. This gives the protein CASSPHGWYEQYV.

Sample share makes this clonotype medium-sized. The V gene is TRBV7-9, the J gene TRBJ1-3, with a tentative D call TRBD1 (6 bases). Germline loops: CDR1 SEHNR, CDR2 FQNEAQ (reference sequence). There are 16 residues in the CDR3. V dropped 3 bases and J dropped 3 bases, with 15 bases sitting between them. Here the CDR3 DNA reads TGTGCCAGCAGCTTGTTCGGGACAAAGGGTGGAAACACCATATATTTT. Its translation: CASSLFGTKGGNTIYF. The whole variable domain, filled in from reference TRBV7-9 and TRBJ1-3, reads DTGVSQNPRHKITKRGQNVTFRCDPISEHNRLYWYRQTLGQGPEFLTYFQNEAQLEKSRLLSDRFSAERPKGSFSTLEIQRTEQGDSAMYLCASSLFGTKGGNTIYFGEGSWLTVV.

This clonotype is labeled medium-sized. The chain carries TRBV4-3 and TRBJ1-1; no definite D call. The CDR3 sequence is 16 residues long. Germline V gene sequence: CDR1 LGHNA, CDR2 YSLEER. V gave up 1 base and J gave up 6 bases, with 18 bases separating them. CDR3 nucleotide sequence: TGCGCCAGCAGCCAAGGCGGCGGGGAACCCTGGGCTGAAGCTTTCTTT. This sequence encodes CASSQGGGEPWAEAFF.

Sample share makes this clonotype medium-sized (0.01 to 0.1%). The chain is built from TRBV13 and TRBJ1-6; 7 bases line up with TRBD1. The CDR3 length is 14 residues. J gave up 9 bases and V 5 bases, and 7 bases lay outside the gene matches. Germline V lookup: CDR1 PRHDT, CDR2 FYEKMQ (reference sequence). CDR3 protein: CASSLDRDGSPLHF. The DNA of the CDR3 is TGTGCCAGCAGCCTAGACAGGGATGGTTCACCCCTCCACTTT.

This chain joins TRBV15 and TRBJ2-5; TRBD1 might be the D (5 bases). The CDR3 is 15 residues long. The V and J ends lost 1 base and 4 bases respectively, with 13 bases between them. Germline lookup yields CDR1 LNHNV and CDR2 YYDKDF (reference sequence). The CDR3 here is CATSRVSQGGETQYF. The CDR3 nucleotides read TGTGCCACCAGCAGAGTGTCTCAGGGCGGAGAGACCCAGTACTTC.

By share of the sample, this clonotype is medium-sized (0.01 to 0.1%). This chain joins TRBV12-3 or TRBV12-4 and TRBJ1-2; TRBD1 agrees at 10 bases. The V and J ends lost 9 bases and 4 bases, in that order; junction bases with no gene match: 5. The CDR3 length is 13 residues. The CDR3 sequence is CASSTGGPYGYTF. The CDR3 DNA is TGTGCCAGTTCGACAGGGGGCCCCTATGGCTACACCTTC.

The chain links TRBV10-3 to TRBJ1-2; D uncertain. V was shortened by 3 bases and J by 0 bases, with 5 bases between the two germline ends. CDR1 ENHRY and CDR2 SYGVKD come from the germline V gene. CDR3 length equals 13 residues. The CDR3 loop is CAISDPPNYGYTF. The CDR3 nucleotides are TGTGCCATCAGTGATCCCCCTAACTATGGCTACACCTTC.

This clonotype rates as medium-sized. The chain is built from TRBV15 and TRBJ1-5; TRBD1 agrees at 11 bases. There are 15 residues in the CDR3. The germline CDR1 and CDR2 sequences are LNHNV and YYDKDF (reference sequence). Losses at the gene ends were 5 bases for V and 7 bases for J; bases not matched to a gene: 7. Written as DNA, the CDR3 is TGTGCCACCAGCTGGACAGGGGGCGTTGGGCAGCCCCAGCATTTT. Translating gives CATSWTGGVGQPQHF.

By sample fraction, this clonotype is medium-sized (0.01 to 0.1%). CDR3 sequence: CAWSGVNAFF. The CDR3 nucleotides are TGTGCCTGGAGTGGGGTGAACGCTTTCTTT. V is TRBV30 and J is TRBJ1-1; D not resolved. CDR3 length: 10 residues. V dropped 1 base and J dropped 11 bases, with 8 bases sitting between them. CDR1 and CDR2 from the germline V gene are GTSNPN and SVGIG (reference sequence).

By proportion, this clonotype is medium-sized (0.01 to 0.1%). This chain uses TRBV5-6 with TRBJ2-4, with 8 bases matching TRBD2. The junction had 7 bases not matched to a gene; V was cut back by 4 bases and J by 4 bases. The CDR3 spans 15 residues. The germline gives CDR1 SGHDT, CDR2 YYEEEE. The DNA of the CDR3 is TGTGCCAGCAGCCTCTACAGACTAGCGAAAAACATTCAGTACTTC. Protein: CASSLYRLAKNIQYF.